A selection of T cell receptor beta chains follows, all from one sample in a study of metastatic and nonmetastatic thyroid tumors. Via MiXCR, TCRdb re-called the PCR reads. The sample includes some 84,000 clones, around 9.1% of them seen just once. The source material was blood. Receptor source: a female donor with papillary thyroid cancer or a benign thyroid nodule (not recorded which). Some clones in this sample may be carry-over from other donors' samples. CDR3s include the opening cysteine and the closing phenylalanine or tryptophan. The D gene is left open where the match is weak. Size values are once, few and many counts, or a class for expanded clones, and some rows have none.

j_call	d_call	v_call	clone_size	cdr3_nt	cdr3_aa
TRBJ1-1	-	TRBV20-1	many	TGCAGTGCTAGAGCACTCAAATCGGACACTGAAGCTTTCTTT	CSARALKSDTEAFF
TRBJ1-3	-	TRBV9	many	TGTGCCAGCAGCGTAGAATCTACAGGGACTGGAAACACCATATATTTT	CASSVESTGTGNTIYF
TRBJ2-7	TRBD1	TRBV19	many	TGTGCCAGTAGTACAAACCGGGACAGGGCCCCCTACGAGCAGTACTTC	CASSTNRDRAPYEQYF
TRBJ2-1	-	TRBV30	many	TGTGCCTGGAGTAAACCAAGACGGAGCTCCTACAATGAGCAGTTCTTC	CAWSKPRRSSYNEQFF
TRBJ1-2	-	TRBV19	-	TGTGCCAGTAGTGACCCTGGAGACAGAGAATTGCGGGATGGCTACACCTTC	CASSDPGDRELRDGYTF
TRBJ2-1	-	TRBV4-2	many	TGTGCCAGCAGCCCCCGGCAGGCGTACAATGAGCAGTTCTTC	CASSPRQAYNEQFF
TRBJ2-1	TRBD2	TRBV3-1	-	TGTGCCAGCAGCCAAAGCGGGGGGGCCAACAATGAGCAGTTCTTC	CASSQSGGANNEQFF
TRBJ1-1	-	TRBV5-1	many	TGCGCCAGCAGCTTGGATACTGGTACTGAAGCTTTCTTT	CASSLDTGTEAFF
TRBJ2-1	TRBD1	TRBV6-1	many	TGTGCCAGCAGGCGACAGGGGTACAATGAGCAGTTCTTC	CASRRQGYNEQFF
TRBJ1-5	TRBD1	TRBV19	-	TGTGCCAGTAGTACGGGAGGACAGGGCTGGCAGCCCCAGCATTTT	CASSTGGQGWQPQHF
TRBJ2-1	TRBD1	TRBV6-6	many	TGTGCCAGCAGTTATACGGCAGGGGGCAGGTATGAGCAGTTCTTC	CASSYTAGGRYEQFF
TRBJ2-3	TRBD2	TRBV6-4	many	TGTGCCAGCAGCGGGGGGGATCCCACAGATACGCAGTATTTT	CASSGGDPTDTQYF
TRBJ2-7	TRBD2	TRBV27	-	TGTGCCAGCAGTTTTAGCGGGGCGCGGTACGAGCAGTACTTC	CASSFSGARYEQYF
TRBJ2-7	-	TRBV7-2	many	TGTGCCAGCAGCTTAACCTACGAGCAGTACTTC	CASSLTYEQYF
TRBJ2-3	TRBD2	TRBV12-3/TRBV12-4	-	TGTGCCAGCAGTTTCGGACTAGCGGGAGAAACAGATACGCAGTATTTT	CASSFGLAGETDTQYF
TRBJ2-7	TRBD2	TRBV5-4	few	TGTGCCAGCAGCCCCCCGAGCGGGACTTTCTCCTACGAGCAGTACTTC	CASSPPSGTFSYEQYF
TRBJ2-3	TRBD1	TRBV2	many	TGTGCCAGCAGTCGACAGGGAACAGATACGCAGTATTTT	CASSRQGTDTQYF
TRBJ2-7	-	TRBV5-5	many	TGTGCCAGCAGCCAGAGCTCCTACGAGCAGTACTTC	CASSQSSYEQYF
TRBJ1-1	TRBD1	TRBV11-2	-	TGTGCCAGCAGGTGGGATTTAGGCAGGGGGCCTACTGAAGCTTTCTTT	CASRWDLGRGPTEAFF
TRBJ1-1	-	TRBV18	many	TGTGCCAGCGCCCTCTCGGTCCGGAGGAACACTGAAGCTTTCTTT	CASALSVRRNTEAFF
TRBJ2-2	-	TRBV28	many	TGTGCCAGCACCCTACGGGGTCAAGGGGAGCTGTTTTTT	CASTLRGQGELFF
TRBJ2-5	-	TRBV4-2	many	TGTGCCAGCAGCCCGGGCGGGTACCAAGAGACCCAGTACTTC	CASSPGGYQETQYF
TRBJ2-2	-	TRBV11-2	many	TGTGCCAGCAGCTCCCCAGCCGGGGAGCTGTTTTTT	CASSSPAGELFF
TRBJ2-5	TRBD2	TRBV5-4	-	TGTGCCAGCAGCCCGGGACTAGCGGGGGGGGGTGAGACCCAGTACTTC	CASSPGLAGGGETQYF
TRBJ2-5	-	TRBV2	many	TGTGCCAGCAAGTCCACTCCACAGGGACTGCCAGAGACCCAGTACTTC	CASKSTPQGLPETQYF
TRBJ2-7	TRBD2	TRBV20-1	-	TGCAGTGTTGGGGGGGACTACGAGCAGTACTTC	CSVGGDYEQYF
TRBJ1-1	-	TRBV3-1	many	TGTGCCAGCAGTCAAATGGGGAAGAACACTGAAGCTTTCTTT	CASSQMGKNTEAFF
TRBJ2-7	-	TRBV19	many	TGTGCCAGTAGTATTTCGGCTACAAAGGGCTACGAGCAGTACTTC	CASSISATKGYEQYF
TRBJ2-7	TRBD2	TRBV29-1	many	TGCAGCGCGCGTCCTAGCGGGGGGGCCTCCTACGAGCAGTACTTC	CSARPSGGASYEQYF
TRBJ2-5	-	TRBV7-2	-	TGTGCCAGCAAATCATCGCGGGGGCTTATTCAAGAGACCCAGTACTTC	CASKSSRGLIQETQYF
TRBJ1-2	-	TRBV20-1	many	TGCAGGGCGGGGGAGGGCTTTAACTATGGCTACACCTTC	CRAGEGFNYGYTF
TRBJ1-2	TRBD1	TRBV5-5	-	TGTGCCAGCAGCTTAACAGGGGCTACTAACTATGGCTACACCTTC	CASSLTGATNYGYTF
TRBJ2-1	-	TRBV6-1	many	TGTGCCAGCACCGTGGGGGATGAGCAGTTCTTC	CASTVGDEQFF
TRBJ1-6	TRBD1	TRBV20-1	many	TGCAGTGCTAGGGGACAGTATTCACCCCTCCACTTT	CSARGQYSPLHF
TRBJ2-3	TRBD1	TRBV5-1	many	TGCGCCAGCAGCAAGGGGACAGGGAGAGATACGCAGTATTTT	CASSKGTGRDTQYF
TRBJ2-7	TRBD1	TRBV6-1	many	TGTGCCAGCAGTGAAGCAGGTTGGGGGACAGGGATTTACGAGCAGTACTTC	CASSEAGWGTGIYEQYF
TRBJ2-7	TRBD2	TRBV9	few	TGTGCCAGCAGCCCGGGGGGGTACGAGCAGTACTTC	CASSPGGYEQYF
TRBJ2-5	-	TRBV2	-	TGTGCCAGCACGCAGCAAGAGACCCAGTACTTC	CASTQQETQYF
TRBJ1-5	TRBD1	TRBV10-2	few	TGCGCCAGCAGTGGGGGGGACAGGGGTTATCAGCCCCAGCATTTT	CASSGGDRGYQPQHF
TRBJ2-5	-	TRBV9	-	TGTGCCAGCAGCGTAGCTACTTTCCAAGAGACCCAGTACTTC	CASSVATFQETQYF
TRBJ2-3	TRBD1	TRBV19	many	TGTGCCAGTAGTACGACAGGGGCGACAGATACGCAGTATTTT	CASSTTGATDTQYF
TRBJ2-6	-	TRBV7-6	many	TGTGCCAGCAGCCGATGGTTTCCGGGACTGTCAAACTCTGGGGCCAACGTCCTGACTTTC	CASSRWFPGLSNSGANVLTF
TRBJ2-3	TRBD2	TRBV6-4	many	TGTGCCAGCAGTGAAAGTGGCGGGGGGGCCGATACGCAGTATTTT	CASSESGGGADTQYF
TRBJ1-5	-	TRBV19	few	TGTGCCAGTAAACTACAGGACAATAGCAATCAGCCCCAGCATTTT	CASKLQDNSNQPQHF
TRBJ1-1	-	TRBV12-5	many	TGTGCTAGTGGTTTGGGGTCACTGAACACTGAAGCTTTCTTT	CASGLGSLNTEAFF
TRBJ2-7	-	TRBV5-1	many	TGCGCCAGCAGCTTGGAAGGGGTCACCTACGAGCAGTACTTC	CASSLEGVTYEQYF
TRBJ2-5	TRBD1	TRBV29-1	few	TGCAGCGTTGACCCCGACAGGGGCAGGTCAACCCAGTACTTC	CSVDPDRGRSTQYF
TRBJ1-6	-	TRBV6-1	many	TGTGCCAGCAGACTTAGTACAGCCCCTGGATCCCTCCACTTT	CASRLSTAPGSLHF
TRBJ2-5	-	TRBV2	many	TGTGCCATCCTAGGGGGTGAAGAGACCCAGTACTTC	CAILGGEETQYF
TRBJ1-1	-	TRBV28	many	TGTGCCAGCAGTTTAACCGGGAACACTGAAGCTTTCTTT	CASSLTGNTEAFF
TRBJ2-1	-	TRBV12-3/TRBV12-4	many	TGTGCCAGCAGTTCACAAGCGGGCAATGAGCAGTTCTTC	CASSSQAGNEQFF